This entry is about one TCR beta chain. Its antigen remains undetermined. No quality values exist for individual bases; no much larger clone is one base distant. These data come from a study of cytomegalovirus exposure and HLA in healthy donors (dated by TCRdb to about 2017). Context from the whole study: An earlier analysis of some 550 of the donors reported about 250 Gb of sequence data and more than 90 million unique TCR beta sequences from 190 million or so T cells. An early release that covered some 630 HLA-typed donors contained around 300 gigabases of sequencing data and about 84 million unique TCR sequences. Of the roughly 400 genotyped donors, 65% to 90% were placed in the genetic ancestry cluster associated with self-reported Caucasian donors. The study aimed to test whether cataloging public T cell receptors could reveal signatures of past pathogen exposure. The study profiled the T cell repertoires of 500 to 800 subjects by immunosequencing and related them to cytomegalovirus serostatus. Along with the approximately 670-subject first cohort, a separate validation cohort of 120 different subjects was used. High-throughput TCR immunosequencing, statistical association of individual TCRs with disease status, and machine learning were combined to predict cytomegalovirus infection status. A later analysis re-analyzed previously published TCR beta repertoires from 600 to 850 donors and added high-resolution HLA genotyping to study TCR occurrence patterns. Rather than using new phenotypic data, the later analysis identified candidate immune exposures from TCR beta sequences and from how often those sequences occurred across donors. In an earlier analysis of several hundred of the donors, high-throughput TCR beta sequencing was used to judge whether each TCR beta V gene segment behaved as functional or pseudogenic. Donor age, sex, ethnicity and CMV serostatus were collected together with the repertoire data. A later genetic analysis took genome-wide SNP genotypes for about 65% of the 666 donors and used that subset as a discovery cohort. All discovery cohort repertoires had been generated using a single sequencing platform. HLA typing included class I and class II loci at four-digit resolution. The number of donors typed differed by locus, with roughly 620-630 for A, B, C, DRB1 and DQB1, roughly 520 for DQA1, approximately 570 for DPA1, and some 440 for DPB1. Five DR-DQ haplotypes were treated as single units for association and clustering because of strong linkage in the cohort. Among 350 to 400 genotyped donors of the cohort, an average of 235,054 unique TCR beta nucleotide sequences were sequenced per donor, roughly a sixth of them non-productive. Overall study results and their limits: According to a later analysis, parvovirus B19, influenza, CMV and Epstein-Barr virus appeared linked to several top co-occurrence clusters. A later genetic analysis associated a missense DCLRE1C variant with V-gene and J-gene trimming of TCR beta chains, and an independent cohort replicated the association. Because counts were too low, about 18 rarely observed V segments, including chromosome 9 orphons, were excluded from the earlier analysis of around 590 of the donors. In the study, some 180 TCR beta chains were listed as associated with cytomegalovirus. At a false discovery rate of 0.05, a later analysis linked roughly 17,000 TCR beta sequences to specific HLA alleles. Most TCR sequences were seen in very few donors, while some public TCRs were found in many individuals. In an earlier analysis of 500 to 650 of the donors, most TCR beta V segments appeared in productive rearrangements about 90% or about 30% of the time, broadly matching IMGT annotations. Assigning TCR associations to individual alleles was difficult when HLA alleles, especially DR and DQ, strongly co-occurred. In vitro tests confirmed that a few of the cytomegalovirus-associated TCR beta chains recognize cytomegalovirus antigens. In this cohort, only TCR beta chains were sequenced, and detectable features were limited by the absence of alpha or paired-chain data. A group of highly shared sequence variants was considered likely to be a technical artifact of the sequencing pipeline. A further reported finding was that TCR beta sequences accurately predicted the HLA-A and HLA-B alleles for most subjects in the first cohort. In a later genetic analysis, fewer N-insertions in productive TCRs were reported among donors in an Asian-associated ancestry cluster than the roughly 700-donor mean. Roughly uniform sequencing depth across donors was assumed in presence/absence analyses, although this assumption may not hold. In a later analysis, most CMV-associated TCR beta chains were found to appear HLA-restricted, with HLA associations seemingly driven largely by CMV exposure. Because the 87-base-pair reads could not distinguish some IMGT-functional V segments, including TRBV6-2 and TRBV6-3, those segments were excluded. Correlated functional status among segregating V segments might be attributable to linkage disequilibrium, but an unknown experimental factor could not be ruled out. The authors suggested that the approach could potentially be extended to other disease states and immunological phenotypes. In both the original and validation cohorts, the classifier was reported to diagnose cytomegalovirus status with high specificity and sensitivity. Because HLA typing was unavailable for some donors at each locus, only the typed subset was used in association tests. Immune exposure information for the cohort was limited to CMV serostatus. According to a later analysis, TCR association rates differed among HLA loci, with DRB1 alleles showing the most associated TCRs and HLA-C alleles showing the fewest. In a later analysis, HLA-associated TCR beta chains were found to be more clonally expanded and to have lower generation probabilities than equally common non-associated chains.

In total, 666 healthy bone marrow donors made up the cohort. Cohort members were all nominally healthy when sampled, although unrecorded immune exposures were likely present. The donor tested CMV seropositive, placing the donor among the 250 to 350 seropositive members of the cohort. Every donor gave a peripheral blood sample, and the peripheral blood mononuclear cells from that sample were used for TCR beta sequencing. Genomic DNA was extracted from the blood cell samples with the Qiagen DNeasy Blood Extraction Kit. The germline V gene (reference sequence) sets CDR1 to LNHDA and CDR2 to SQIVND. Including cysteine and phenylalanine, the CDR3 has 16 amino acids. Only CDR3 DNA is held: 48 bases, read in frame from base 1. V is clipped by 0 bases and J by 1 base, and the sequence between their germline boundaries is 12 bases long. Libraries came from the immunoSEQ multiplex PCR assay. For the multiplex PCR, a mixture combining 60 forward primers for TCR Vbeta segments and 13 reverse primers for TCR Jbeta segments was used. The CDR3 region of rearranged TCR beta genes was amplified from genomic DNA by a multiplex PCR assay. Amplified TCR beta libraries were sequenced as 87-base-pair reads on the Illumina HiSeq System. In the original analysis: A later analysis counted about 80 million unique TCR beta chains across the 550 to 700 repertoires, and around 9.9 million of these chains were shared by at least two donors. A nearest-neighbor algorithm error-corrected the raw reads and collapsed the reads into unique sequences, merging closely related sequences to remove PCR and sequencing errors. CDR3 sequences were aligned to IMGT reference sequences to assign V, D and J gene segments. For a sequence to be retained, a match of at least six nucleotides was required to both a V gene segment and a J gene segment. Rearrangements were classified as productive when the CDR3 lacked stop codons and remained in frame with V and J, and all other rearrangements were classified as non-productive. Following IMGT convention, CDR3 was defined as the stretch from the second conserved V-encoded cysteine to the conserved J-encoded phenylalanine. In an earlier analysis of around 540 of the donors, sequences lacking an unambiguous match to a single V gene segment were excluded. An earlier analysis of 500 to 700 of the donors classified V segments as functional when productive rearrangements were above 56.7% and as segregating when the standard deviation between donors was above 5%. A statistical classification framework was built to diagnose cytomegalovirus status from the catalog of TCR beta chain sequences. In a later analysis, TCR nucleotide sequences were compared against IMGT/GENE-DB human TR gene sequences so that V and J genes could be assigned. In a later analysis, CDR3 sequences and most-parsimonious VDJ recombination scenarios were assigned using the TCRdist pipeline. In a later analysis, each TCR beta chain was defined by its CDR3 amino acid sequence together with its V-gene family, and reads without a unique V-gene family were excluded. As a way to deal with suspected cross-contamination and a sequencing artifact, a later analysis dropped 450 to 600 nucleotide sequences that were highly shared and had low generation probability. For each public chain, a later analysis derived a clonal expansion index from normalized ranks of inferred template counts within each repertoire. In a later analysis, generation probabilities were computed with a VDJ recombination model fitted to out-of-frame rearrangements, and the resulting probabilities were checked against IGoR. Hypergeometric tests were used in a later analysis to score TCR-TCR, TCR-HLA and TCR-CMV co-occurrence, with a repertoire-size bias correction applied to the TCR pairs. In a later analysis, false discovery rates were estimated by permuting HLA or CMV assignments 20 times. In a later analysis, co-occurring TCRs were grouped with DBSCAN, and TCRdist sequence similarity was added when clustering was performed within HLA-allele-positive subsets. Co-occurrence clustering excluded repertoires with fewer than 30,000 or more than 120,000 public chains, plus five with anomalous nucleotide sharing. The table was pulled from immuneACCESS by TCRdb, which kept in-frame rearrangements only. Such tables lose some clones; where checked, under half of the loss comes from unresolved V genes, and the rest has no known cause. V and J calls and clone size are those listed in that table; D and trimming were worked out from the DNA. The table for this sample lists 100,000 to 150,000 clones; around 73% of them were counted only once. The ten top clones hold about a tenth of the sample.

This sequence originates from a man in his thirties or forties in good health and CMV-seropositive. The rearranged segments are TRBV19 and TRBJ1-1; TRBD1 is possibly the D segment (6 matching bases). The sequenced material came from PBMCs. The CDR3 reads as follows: CASSIDTGQPNTEAFF. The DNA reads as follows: TGTGCCAGTAGTATAGATACCGGACAGCCGAACACTGAAGCTTTCTTT.